These T cell receptor beta chains were read from a single sample in a study of T-cell reconstitution after alpha-beta-depleted transplantation in children. TCRdb re-analysed the PCR reads in MiXCR, keeping a single row per CDR3 protein. The sample consists of about 100,000 distinct CDR3 sequences, around 7.8% of them appearing once. Specimen: PBMCs, collected before TCRalphabeta/CD19-depleted stem cell transplant. The origin of the receptors is a boy aged 2 to 10 with acute lymphoblastic leukemia, due to receive a stem cell transplant. Both conserved end residues are part of each CDR3. A D gene is named only where the DNA matches it firmly. Clone size, where shown, is once, few, many, or a class for clones that have expanded.

J gene,V gene,clone size,D gene,CDR3 DNA,CDR3 protein
TRBJ2-3,TRBV12-3/TRBV12-4,.,.,TGTGCCAGCAGTCCCCGACGACAGCTCACAGATACGCAGTATTTT,CASSPRRQLTDTQYF
TRBJ2-1,TRBV7-2,many,TRBD1,TGTGCCAGCAGCCGCCCCCCGGGACAGGGGGACAATGAGCAGTTCTTC,CASSRPPGQGDNEQFF
TRBJ2-7,TRBV3-1,.,TRBD1,TGTGCCAGCAGCCAAGCAAGACAGGGCTACGAGCAGTACTTC,CASSQARQGYEQYF
TRBJ2-7,TRBV7-2,many,TRBD1,TGTGCCAGCAGCCTAGCTGGGACAGGAGTGCCGGAGCAGTACTTC,CASSLAGTGVPEQYF
TRBJ2-1,TRBV29-1,many,.,TGCAGCGTGAAGTCGACAAGTGAGCAGTTCTTC,CSVKSTSEQFF
TRBJ2-7,TRBV2,many,TRBD2,TGTGCCAGTGGACTAGCGGTCTCCTACGAGCAGTACTTC,CASGLAVSYEQYF
TRBJ2-3,TRBV5-5,medium-sized,.,TGTGCCAGCAGCTTGGATCTAAGTCCCACAGATACGCAGTATTTT,CASSLDLSPTDTQYF
TRBJ2-5,TRBV7-9,.,.,TGTGCCAGCAGCCCCCGCGGCGCAGGTCAGGGAGAGACCCAGTACTTC,CASSPRGAGQGETQYF
TRBJ1-5,TRBV12-3/TRBV12-4,few,.,TGTGCCAGCAGTCCCGCGGGGGGTACTAATCAGCCCCAGCATTTT,CASSPAGGTNQPQHF
TRBJ2-3,TRBV12-3/TRBV12-4,.,TRBD2,TGTGCCAGCAGGGGGACTAGCGGGGGTACAGATACGCAGTATTTT,CASRGTSGGTDTQYF
TRBJ1-4,TRBV29-1,many,.,TGCAGCGCCCTAAATGAAAAACTGTTTTTT,CSALNEKLFF
TRBJ2-5,TRBV7-8,few,.,TGTGCCAGCAGCTTTTCTCTGAGAGAGACCCAGTACTTC,CASSFSLRETQYF
TRBJ1-1,TRBV7-2,.,.,TGTGCCAGCAGCCCCCGACAGATGAACACTGAAGCTTTCTTT,CASSPRQMNTEAFF
TRBJ2-1,TRBV18,.,TRBD2,TGTGCCAGCTCACCAGTCGGGGAGGGTGAGCAGTTCTTC,CASSPVGEGEQFF
TRBJ2-6,TRBV28,.,.,TGTGCCAGCAGTTTGGTGAGGAGGGCCTCTGGGTCCAACGTCCTGACTTTC,CASSLVRRASGSNVLTF
TRBJ2-7,TRBV20-1,.,TRBD1,TGCAGTGCTAGAGATCGAGCAGGGGGTTTACCCTACGAGCAGTACTTC,CSARDRAGGLPYEQYF
TRBJ2-2,TRBV7-9,few,.,TGTGCCAGCAGCCCAGGGTCGGACACCGGGGAGCTGTTTTTT,CASSPGSDTGELFF
TRBJ1-5,TRBV12-3/TRBV12-4,many,.,TGTGCCAGCAGTTTAGTGGGGTCCCCTGGGCCACCCCAGCATTTT,CASSLVGSPGPPQHF
TRBJ2-7,TRBV2,.,.,TGTGCCAGCAGAGTAGGGAGGATCTTCGACGAGCAGTACTTC,CASRVGRIFDEQYF
TRBJ1-4,TRBV4-1,many,.,TGCGCCAGCAGCCAAAATAGCCGTGAAAAACTGTTTTTT,CASSQNSREKLFF
TRBJ2-1,TRBV6-6,many,.,TGTGCCAGCAACCTAGGGAGGGAGCAGTTCTTC,CASNLGREQFF
TRBJ2-2,TRBV5-5,many,TRBD2,TGTGCCAGCAGCGGCGGGACTAAGGCCGGGGAGCTGTTTTTT,CASSGGTKAGELFF
TRBJ2-7,TRBV4-1,many,.,TGCGCCAGCAGCCAAGAGGGAAGGGCCCTCTCCTACGAGCAGTACTTC,CASSQEGRALSYEQYF
TRBJ1-5,TRBV6-5,many,TRBD1,TGTGCCAGCAGACAGACAGGGGGCAATCAGCCCCAGCATTTT,CASRQTGGNQPQHF
TRBJ2-7,TRBV6-2/TRBV6-3,many,TRBD2,TGTGCCAGCAGTTTCCTACCACTAGCGGGGGTCGAGCAGTACTTC,CASSFLPLAGVEQYF
TRBJ1-3,TRBV5-1,many,.,TGCGCCAGCAGCCGGGGGGGGGAGTATGGAAACACCATATATTTT,CASSRGGEYGNTIYF
TRBJ2-7,TRBV27,many,.,TGTGCCAGCAGCCTAGAGGCCAGCTCCTACGAGCAGTACTTC,CASSLEASSYEQYF
TRBJ1-1,TRBV6-1,.,.,TGTGCCAGCAGAGGAGAACAGGGTCGGACTGAAGCTTTCTTT,CASRGEQGRTEAFF
TRBJ2-5,TRBV7-2,many,.,TGTGCCAGCAGCTTAGGTCTAGCCCCTGAGACCCAGTACTTC,CASSLGLAPETQYF
TRBJ2-5,TRBV29-1,.,.,TGCAGCGTTGGGGCCGGGACTCAAAAAGAGACCCAGTACTTC,CSVGAGTQKETQYF
TRBJ2-5,TRBV12-3/TRBV12-4,.,.,TGTGCCAGCAGACTAGGCCCAGGGAGAGAGACCCAGTACTTC,CASRLGPGRETQYF
TRBJ2-1,TRBV7-2,.,TRBD2,TGTGCCAGCACCCCGACTCAGCTAGCGGGGGCCAATGAGCAGTTCTTC,CASTPTQLAGANEQFF
TRBJ1-1,TRBV7-6,many,.,TGTGCCAGCAGCTTAAGCCAAAACACTGAAGCTTTCTTT,CASSLSQNTEAFF
TRBJ1-1,TRBV3-1,.,.,TGTGCCAGCAGCTTCCTGGGGGCAGCCGGGGGTTGGTCTTTCTTT,CASSFLGAAGGWSFF
TRBJ2-7,TRBV2,few,TRBD1,TGTGCCAGCAGTCGGACAGGGCTCTCCTACGAGCAGTACTTC,CASSRTGLSYEQYF
TRBJ2-7,TRBV28,.,.,TGTGCCAGCAGTTCCTCAGGGGGGCCCCACGAGCAGTACTTC,CASSSSGGPHEQYF
TRBJ1-2,TRBV24-1,many,.,TGTGCCACCAGTGATGGACGGTTAGGGGGAACTAACTATGGCTACACCTTC,CATSDGRLGGTNYGYTF
TRBJ1-2,TRBV7-8,.,.,TGTGCCAGCAGTTTAGCCCCGACAGACCGAAGCTACACCTTC,CASSLAPTDRSYTF
TRBJ1-2,TRBV20-1,few,.,TGCAGTGCTCCCAACAGGGAGACCTATGGCTACACCTTC,CSAPNRETYGYTF
TRBJ2-3,TRBV6-2/TRBV6-3,.,.,TGTGCCAGCAGTCCGTTAGGGGACCGACCCACAGATACGCAGTATTTT,CASSPLGDRPTDTQYF
TRBJ2-7,TRBV6-5,few,.,TGTGCCAGCAGTTACACCTGGGGGGAAGAGCAGTACTTC,CASSYTWGEEQYF
TRBJ1-4,TRBV5-1,.,.,TGCGCCAGCAGCCCTCAAGGGGAGGAAAAACTGTTTTTT,CASSPQGEEKLFF
TRBJ1-4,TRBV7-9,many,.,TGTGCCAGCAGTTCTCAGGGGGAAAAACTGTTTTTT,CASSSQGEKLFF